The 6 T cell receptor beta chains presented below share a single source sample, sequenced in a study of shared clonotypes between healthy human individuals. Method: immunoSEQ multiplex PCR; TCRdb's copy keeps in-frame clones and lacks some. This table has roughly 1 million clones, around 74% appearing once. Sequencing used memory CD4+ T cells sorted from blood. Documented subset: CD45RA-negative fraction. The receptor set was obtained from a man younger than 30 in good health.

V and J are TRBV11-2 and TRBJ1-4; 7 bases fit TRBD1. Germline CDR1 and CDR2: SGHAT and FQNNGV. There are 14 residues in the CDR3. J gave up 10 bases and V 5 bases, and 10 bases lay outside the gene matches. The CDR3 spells CASSQNRGGGKLFF. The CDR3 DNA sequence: TGTGCCAGCAGCCAGAACAGGGGAGGGGGAAAACTGTTTTTT.

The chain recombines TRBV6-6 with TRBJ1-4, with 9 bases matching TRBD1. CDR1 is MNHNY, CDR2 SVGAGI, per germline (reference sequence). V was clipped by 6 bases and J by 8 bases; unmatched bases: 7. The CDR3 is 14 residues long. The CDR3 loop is CASRAQGAGEKLFF. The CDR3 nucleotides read TGTGCCAGCAGAGCACAGGGGGCCGGGGAAAAACTGTTTTTT.

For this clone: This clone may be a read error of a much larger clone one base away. CDR3 loop: CASSLAGNTEAFF. The CDR3 nucleotides are TGTGCCAGCAGCTTAGCAGGGAACACTGAAGCTTTCTTT. The chain joins TRBV7-8 to TRBJ1-1; D gene unclear. CDR3 length: 13 residues. The V end lost 0 bases, the J end lost 1 base, and 3 bases lay between the germline ends. Germline CDR1 and CDR2: SGHVS and FQNEAQ.

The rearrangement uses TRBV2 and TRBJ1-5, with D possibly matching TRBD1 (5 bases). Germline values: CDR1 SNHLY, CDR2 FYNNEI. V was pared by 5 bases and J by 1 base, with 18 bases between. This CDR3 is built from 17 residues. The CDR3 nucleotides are TGTGCCAGCAGTCAGACAGCGGGGCGCCTCAGCAATCAGCCCCAGCATTTT. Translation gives CASSQTAGRLSNQPQHF.

CDR3 in amino acids: CASSSPTGLTEAFF. CDR3 sequence (DNA): TGTGCCAGTAGTTCACCCACAGGGCTCACTGAAGCTTTCTTT. The chain couples TRBV19 to TRBJ1-1; D might be TRBD1 (6 bases). This CDR3 comprises 14 residues. V lost 5 bases, J lost 4 bases, and 14 bases lay in between. Per germline, CDR1 LNHDA and CDR2 SQIVND (reference sequence).

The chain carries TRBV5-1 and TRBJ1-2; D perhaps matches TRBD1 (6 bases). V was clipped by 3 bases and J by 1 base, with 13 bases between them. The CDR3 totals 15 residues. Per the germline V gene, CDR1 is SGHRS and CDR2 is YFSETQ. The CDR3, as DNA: TGCGCCAGCAGCTCCGGACAGACGATTAACTATGGCTACACCTTC. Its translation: CASSSGQTINYGYTF. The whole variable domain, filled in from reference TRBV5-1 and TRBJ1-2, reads KAGVTQTPRYLIKTRGQQVTLSCSPISGHRSVSWYQQTPGQGLQFLFEYFSETQRNKGNFPGRFSGRQFSNSRSEMNVSTLELGDSALYLCASSSGQTINYGYTFGSGTRLTVV.